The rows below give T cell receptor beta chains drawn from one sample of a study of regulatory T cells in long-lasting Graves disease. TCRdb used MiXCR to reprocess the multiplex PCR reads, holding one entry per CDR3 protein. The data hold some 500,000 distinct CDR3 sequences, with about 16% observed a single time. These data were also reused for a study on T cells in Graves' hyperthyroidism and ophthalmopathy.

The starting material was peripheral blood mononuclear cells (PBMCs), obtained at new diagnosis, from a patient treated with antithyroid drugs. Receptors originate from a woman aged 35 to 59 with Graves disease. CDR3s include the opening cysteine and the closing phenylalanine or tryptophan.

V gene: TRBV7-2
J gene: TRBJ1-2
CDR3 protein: CASSLTRGPQDYGYTF

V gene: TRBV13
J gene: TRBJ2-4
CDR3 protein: CASAQVGSIQYF

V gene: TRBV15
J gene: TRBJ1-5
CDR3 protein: CATSIDRGSNQPQHF

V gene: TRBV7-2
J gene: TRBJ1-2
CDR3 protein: CASSSGQLYGYTF

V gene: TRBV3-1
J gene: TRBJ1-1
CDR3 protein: CASSQVGVRTEAFF

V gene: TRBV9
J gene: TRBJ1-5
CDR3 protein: CASSRGQVSNQPQHF

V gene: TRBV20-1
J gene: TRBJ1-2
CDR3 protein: CSAEWGQDYGYTF

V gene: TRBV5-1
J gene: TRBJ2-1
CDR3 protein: CASSLDGDRANEQFF

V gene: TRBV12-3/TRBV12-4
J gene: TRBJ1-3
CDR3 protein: CASSLLGELSGNTIYF

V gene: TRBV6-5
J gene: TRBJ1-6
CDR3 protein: CASRYRVGLDNSPLHF

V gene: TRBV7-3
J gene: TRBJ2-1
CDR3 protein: CASSISSGGFNEQFF

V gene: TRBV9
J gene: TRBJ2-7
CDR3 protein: CASSGVGTGMSEQYF